Listed below are T cell receptor beta chains from one sample, sequenced in a study of T cells in Graves' hyperthyroidism and ophthalmopathy. In TCRdb, the multiplex PCR reads were re-called with MiXCR into one record per CDR3 protein. The table includes 500,000 to 600,000 distinct CDR3 sequences, 40% to 50% detected once. Sequencing used peripheral blood or thyroid tissue (not recorded which). All receptors come from an adult woman with Graves' disease, either hyperthyroidism or ophthalmopathy (not recorded which). Both conserved end residues are part of each CDR3. D genes are given only for firm matches. Rows give clone size only sometimes, using once, few, many, or a class for an expanded clone.

cdr3_aa cdr3_nt v_call cdr3_length d_call j_call clone_size
CASTISTALGTEAFF TGTGCCAGCACCATAAGTACGGCGTTGGGCACTGAAGCTTTCTTT TRBV6-1 15 NA TRBJ1-1 NA
CSVEGVTYEQYF TGCAGCGTTGAAGGGGTAACCTACGAGCAGTACTTC TRBV29-1 12 NA TRBJ2-7 few
CASSAVGTDNSPLHF TGCGCCAGCAGCGCCGTCGGGACTGATAATTCACCCCTCCACTTT TRBV5-1 15 NA TRBJ1-6 few
CASSPYSGELFF TGTGCCAGCAGCCCCTATTCCGGGGAGCTGTTTTTT TRBV7-3 12 NA TRBJ2-2 many
CSARVRGGAQPQHF TGCAGTGCTAGAGTGCGAGGGGGCGCACAGCCCCAGCATTTT TRBV20-1 14 TRBD1 TRBJ1-5 many
CAISETGSRNTIYF TGTGCCATCAGTGAGACAGGGTCTCGAAACACCATATATTTT TRBV10-3 14 NA TRBJ1-3 NA
CAMGEGQSNQPQHF TGTGCCATGGGAGAGGGGCAGAGCAATCAGCCCCAGCATTTT TRBV10-3 14 NA TRBJ1-5 many
CSALDRLKNTEAFF TGCAGTGCCTTAGACCGCTTAAAGAACACTGAAGCTTTCTTT TRBV20-1 14 NA TRBJ1-1 many
CASSIGTGGLNSPLHF TGTGCCAGCAGCATAGGGACAGGGGGTTTGAATTCACCCCTCCACTTT TRBV7-9 16 TRBD1 TRBJ1-6 once
CASSQGLAGQETQYF TGTGCCAGCAGCCAAGGGCTAGCGGGACAAGAGACCCAGTACTTC TRBV7-9 15 TRBD2 TRBJ2-5 few
CATSDQDRGSRELFF TGTGCCACCAGTGATCAAGACAGGGGGAGTAGGGAGCTGTTTTTT TRBV24-1 15 TRBD1 TRBJ2-2 many
CASSATAGTGGYEQYF TGTGCCAGCAGTGCTACAGCCGGGACAGGGGGCTACGAGCAGTACTTC TRBV12-3/TRBV12-4 16 TRBD1 TRBJ2-7 many
CATSDLGTVQYF TGTGCCACCAGTGATTTGGGGACTGTACAGTACTTC TRBV24-1 12 NA TRBJ2-5 many
CASSEGDRFNQPQHF TGTGCCAGCAGTGAAGGAGACAGGTTTAATCAGCCCCAGCATTTT TRBV6-1 15 NA TRBJ1-5 NA
CASNGGYRASGANVLTF TGTGCCAGCAATGGGGGTTACAGGGCCTCTGGGGCCAACGTCCTGACTTTC TRBV6-5 17 NA TRBJ2-6 NA
CASSQAPPATNEKLFF TGTGCCAGCAGCCAAGCACCGCCTGCAACTAATGAAAAACTGTTTTTT TRBV14 16 NA TRBJ1-4 many
CSASTHLTGELFF TGCAGTGCTAGTACCCACCTCACCGGGGAGCTGTTTTTT TRBV20-1 13 NA TRBJ2-2 few
CATRGQRGGYTF TGTGCAACCAGGGGGCAAAGGGGTGGCTACACCTTC TRBV2 12 TRBD1 TRBJ1-2 NA
CASSVPANTEAFF TGTGCCAGCAGTGTCCCAGCTAACACTGAAGCTTTCTTT TRBV2 13 NA TRBJ1-1 NA
CSAQLASAYEQYF TGCAGTGCGCAACTAGCGTCGGCCTACGAGCAGTACTTC TRBV20-1 13 TRBD2 TRBJ2-7 many